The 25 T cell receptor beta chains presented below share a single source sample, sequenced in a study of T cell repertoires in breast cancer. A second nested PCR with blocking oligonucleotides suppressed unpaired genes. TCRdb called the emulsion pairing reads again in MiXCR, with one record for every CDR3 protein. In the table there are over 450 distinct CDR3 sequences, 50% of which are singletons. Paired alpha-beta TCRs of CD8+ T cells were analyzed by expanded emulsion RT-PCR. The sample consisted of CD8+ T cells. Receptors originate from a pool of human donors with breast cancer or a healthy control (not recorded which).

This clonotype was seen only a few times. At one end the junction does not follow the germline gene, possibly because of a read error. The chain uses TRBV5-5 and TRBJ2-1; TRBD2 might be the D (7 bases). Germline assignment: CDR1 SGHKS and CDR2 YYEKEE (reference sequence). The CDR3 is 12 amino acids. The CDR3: CAGSFGGDKVFF. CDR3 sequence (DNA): TGTGCCGGCAGCTTTGGGGGGGACAAGGTGTTCTTC.

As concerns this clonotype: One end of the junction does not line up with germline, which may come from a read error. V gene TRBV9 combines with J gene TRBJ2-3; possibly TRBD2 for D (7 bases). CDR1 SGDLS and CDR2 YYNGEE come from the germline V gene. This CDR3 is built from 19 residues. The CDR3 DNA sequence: TGTGCCAGCAGTGTAGGCTTGGGGGGGGCTGAACCTAGCACGGATACGCAGTATTTT. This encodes CASSVGLGGAEPSTDTQYF.

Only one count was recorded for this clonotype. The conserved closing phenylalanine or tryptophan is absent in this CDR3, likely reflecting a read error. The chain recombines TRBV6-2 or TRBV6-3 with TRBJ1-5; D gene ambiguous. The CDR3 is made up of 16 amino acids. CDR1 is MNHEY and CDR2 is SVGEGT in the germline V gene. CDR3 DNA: TGTGCCAGCAGTTACGAGGCAGGTGGAGGCAATCAGCCACAGCATTCT. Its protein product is CASSYEAGGGNQPQHS.

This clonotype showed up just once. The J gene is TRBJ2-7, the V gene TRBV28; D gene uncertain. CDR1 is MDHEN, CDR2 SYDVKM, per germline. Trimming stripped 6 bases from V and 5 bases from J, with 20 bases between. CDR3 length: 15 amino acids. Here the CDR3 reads CASSFARERDDEQYF. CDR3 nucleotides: TGTGCCAGCAGCTTCGCTAGGGAAAGAGACGACGAGCAGTACTTC.

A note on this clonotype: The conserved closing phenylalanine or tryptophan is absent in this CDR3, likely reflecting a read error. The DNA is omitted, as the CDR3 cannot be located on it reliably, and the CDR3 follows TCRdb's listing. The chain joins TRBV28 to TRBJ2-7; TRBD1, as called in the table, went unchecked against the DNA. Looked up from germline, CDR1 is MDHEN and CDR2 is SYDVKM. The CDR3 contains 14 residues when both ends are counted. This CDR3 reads CASLSGQGPYAPYL.

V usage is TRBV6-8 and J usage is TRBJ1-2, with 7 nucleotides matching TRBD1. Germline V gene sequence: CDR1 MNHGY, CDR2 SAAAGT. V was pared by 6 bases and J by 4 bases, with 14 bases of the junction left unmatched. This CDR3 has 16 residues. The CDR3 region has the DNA TGTGCCAGCAGCAAACGTCCCCGGGACAGTGTCTATGGCTACACCTTC. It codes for CASSKRPRDSVYGYTF.

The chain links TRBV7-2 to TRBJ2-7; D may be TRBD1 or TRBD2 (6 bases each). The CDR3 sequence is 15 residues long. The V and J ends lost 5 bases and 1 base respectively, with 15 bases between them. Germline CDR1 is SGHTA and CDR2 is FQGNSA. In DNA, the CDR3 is TGTGCCAGCAGCCGGGGGCAGGGAATTTCCTACGAGCAGTACTTC. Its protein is CASSRGQGISYEQYF.

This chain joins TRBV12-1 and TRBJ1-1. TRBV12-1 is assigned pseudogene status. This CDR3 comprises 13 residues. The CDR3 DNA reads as TGTGCCAGCAGCGCAACAAAGAACACTGAAGCTTTCTTT. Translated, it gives CASSATKNTEAFF.

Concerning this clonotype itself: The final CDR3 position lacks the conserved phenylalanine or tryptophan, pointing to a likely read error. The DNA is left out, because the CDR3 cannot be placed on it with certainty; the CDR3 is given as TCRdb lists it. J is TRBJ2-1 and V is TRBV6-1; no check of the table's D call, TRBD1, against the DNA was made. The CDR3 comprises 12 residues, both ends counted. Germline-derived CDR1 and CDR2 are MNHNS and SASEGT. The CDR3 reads CASRSLGNEQGG.

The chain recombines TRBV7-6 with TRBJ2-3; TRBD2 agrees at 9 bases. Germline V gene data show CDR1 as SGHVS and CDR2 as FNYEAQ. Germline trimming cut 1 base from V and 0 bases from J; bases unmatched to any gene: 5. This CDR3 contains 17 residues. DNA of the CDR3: TGTGCCAGCAGCTTAGGGCTAGCGGGACGCAGCACAGATACGCAGTATTTT. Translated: CASSLGLAGRSTDTQYF.

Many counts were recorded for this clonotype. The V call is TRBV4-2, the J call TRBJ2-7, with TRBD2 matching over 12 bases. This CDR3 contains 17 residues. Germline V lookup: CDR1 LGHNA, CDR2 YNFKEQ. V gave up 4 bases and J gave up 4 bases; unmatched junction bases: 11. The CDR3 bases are TGTGCCAGCAGCCCCATACTAGCGGGGGGCATCAATTACGAGCAGTACTTC. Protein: CASSPILAGGINYEQYF.

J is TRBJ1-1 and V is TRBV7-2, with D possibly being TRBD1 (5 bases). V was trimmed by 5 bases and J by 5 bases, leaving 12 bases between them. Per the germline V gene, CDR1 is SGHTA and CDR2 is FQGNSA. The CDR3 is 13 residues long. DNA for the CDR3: TGTGCCAGCAGCCCGTGGGGGGGGACTGAAGCTTTCTTT. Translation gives CASSPWGGTEAFF.

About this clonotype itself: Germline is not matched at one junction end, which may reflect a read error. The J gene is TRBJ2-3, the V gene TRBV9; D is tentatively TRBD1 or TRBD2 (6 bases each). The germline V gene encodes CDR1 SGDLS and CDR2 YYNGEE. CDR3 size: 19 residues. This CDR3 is CASSVSSRGAEPSTDTQYF. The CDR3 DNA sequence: TGTGCCAGCAGCGTAAGCTCGAGGGGGGCCGAACCTAGCACAGACACGCAGTATTTT.

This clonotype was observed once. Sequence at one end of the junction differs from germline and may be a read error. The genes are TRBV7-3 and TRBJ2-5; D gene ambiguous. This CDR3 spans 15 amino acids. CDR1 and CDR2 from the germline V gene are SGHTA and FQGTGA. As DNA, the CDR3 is TGTGCCAGCAGCTCGACGGTGGGCTTTCAAGAGGCCCAGTACTTC. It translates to CASSSTVGFQEAQYF.

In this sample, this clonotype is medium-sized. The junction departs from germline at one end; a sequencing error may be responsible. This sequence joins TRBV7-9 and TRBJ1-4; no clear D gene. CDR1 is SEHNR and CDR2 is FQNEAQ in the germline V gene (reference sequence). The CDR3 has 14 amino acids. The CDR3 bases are TGCGCCAGCAGCGCCCTGACGGCTAATGAAAAACGGTTTTTT. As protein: CASSALTANEKRFF.

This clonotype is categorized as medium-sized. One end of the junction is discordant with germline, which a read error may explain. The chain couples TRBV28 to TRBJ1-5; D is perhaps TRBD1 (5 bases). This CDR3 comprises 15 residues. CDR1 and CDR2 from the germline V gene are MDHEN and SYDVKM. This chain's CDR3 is CASSSGRGSNQPQHF. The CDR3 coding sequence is TGTGCCAGTAGTTCGGGACGGGGAAGCAATCAGCCCCAGCACTTT.

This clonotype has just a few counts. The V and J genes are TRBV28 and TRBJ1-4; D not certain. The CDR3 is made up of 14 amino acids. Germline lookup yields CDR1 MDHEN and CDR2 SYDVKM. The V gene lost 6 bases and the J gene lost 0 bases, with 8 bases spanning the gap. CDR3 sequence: CASSSDSTNEKLFF. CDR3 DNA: TGTGCCAGCAGCTCAGATTCAACTAATGAAAAACTGTTTTTT.

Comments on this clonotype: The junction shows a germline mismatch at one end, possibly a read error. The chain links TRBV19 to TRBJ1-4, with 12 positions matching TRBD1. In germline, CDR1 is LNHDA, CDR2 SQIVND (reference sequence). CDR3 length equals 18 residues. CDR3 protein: CASRPRDRGRALDEKLFF. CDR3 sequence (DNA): TGTGCCAGTAGACCCCGGGACAGGGGGCGGGCCCTGGATGAGAAACTGTTTTTT.

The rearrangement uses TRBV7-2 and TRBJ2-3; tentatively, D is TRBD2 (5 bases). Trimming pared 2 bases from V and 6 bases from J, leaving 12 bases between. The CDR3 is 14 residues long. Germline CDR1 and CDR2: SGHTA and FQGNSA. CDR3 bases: TGTGCCAGCAGCTTACGGCGGGCCCCGGATACGCAGTATTTT. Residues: CASSLRRAPDTQYF.

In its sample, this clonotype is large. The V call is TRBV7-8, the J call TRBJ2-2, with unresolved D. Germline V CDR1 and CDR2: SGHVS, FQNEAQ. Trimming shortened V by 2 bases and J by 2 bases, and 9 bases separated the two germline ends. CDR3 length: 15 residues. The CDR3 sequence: CASSLILRNTGELFF. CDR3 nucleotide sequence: TGTGCCAGCAGCTTAATACTACGCAACACCGGGGAGCTGTTTTTT. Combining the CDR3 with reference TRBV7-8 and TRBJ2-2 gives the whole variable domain GAGVSQSPRYKVAKRGQDVALRCDPISGHVSLFWYQQALGQGPEFLTYFQNEAQLDKSGLPSDRFFAERPEGSVSTLKIQRTQQEDSAVYLCASSLILRNTGELFFGEGSRLTVL.

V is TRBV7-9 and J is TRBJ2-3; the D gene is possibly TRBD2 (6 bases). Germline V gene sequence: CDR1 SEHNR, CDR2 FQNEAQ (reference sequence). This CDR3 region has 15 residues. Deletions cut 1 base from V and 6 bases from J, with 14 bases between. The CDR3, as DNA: TGTGCCAGCAGCTTAGGGGACTTTCTGGTGGATACGCAGTATTTT. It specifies CASSLGDFLVDTQYF.

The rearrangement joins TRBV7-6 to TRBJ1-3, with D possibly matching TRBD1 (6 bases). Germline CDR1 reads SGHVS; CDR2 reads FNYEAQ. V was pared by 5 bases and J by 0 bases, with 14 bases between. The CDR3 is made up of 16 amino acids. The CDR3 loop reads CASSILGQPSGNTIYF. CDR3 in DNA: TGTGCCAGCAGCATTCTCGGACAGCCCTCTGGAAACACCATATATTTT. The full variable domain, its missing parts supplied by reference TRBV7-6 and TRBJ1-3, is GAGVSQSPRYKVTKRGQDVALRCDPISGHVSLYWYRQALGQGPEFLTYFNYEAQQDKSGLPNDRFSAERPEGSISTLTIQRTEQRDSAMYRCASSILGQPSGNTIYFGEGSWLTVV.

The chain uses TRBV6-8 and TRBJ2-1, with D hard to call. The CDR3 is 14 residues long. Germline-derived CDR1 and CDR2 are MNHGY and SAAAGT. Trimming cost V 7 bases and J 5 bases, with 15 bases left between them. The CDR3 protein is CASNWRAINNEQFF. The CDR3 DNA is TGTGCCAGCAACTGGCGTGCCATTAACAATGAGCAGTTCTTC.

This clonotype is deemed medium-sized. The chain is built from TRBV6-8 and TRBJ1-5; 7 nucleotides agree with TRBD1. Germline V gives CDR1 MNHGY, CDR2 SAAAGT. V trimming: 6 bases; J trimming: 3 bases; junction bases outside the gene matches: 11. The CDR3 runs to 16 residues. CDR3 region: CASRPPGTANNQPQHF. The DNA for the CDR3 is TGTGCCAGCAGACCCCCCGGGACAGCGAACAATCAGCCCCAGCATTTT.

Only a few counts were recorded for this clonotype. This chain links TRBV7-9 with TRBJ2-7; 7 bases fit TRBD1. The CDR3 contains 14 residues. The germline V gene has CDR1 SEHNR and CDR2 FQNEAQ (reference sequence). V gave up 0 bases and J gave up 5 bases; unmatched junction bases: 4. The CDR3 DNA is TGTGCCAGCAGCTTAGCCTGGGACAGCGACGAGCAGTACTTC. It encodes CASSLAWDSDEQYF.